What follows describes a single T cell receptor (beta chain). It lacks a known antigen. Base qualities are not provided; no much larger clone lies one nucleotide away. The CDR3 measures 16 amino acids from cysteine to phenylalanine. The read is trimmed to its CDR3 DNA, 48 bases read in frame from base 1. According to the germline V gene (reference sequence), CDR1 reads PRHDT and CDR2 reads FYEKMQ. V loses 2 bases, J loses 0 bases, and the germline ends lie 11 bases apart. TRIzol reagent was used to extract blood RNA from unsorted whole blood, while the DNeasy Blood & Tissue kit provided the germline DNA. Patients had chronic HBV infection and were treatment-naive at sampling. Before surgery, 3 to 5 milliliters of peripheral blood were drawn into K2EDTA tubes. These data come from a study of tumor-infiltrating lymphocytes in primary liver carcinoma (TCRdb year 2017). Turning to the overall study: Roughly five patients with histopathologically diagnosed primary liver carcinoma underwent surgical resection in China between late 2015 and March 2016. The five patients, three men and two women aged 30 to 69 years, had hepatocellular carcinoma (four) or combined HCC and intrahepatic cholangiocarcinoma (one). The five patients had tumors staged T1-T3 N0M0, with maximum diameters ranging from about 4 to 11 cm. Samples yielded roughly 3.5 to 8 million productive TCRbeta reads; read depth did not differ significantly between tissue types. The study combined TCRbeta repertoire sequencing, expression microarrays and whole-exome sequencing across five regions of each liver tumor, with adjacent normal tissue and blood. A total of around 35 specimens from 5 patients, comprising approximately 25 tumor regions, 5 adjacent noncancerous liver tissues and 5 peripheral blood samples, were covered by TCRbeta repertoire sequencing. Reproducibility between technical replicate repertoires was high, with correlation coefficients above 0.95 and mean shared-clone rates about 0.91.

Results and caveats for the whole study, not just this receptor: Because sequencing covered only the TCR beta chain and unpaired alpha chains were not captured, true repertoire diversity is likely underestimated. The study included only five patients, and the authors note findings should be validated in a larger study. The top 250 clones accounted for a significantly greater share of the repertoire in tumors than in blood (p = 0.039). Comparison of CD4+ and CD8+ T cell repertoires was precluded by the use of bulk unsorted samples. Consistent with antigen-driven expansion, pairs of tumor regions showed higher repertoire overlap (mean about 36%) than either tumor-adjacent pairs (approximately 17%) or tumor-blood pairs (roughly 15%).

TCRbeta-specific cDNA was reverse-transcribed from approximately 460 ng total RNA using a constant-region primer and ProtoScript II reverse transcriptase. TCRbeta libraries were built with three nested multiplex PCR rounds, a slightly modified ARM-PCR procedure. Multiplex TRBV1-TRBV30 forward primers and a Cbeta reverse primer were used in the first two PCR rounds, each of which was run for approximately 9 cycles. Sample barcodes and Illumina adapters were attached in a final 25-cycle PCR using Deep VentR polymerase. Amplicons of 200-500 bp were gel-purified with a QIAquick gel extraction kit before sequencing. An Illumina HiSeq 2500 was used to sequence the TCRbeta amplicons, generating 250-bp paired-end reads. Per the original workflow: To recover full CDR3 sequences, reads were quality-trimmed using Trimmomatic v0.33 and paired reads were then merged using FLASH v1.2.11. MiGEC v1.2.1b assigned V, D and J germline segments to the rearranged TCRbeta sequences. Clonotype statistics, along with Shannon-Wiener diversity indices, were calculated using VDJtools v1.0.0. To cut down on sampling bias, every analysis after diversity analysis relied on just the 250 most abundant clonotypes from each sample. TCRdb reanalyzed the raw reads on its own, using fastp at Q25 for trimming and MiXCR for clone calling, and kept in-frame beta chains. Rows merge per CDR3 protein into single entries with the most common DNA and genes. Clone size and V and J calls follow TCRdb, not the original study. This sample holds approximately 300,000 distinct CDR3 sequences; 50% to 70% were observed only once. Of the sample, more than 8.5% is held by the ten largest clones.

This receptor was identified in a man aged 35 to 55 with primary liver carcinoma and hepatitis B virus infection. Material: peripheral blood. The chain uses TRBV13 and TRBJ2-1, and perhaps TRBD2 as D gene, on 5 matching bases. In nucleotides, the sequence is TGTGCCAGCAGCTTACCTAGCTGGAGCTCCTACAATGAGCAGTTCTTC. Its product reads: CASSLPSWSSYNEQFF.